The 25 T cell receptor beta chains in this list originate from one sample, sequenced in a study of blood T cell repertoires in COVID-19. TCRdb's copy holds only in-frame clones and misses some; the assay was immunoSEQ multiplex PCR. The table has approximately 160,000 clones, 84% seen once; the top ten hold approximately 14%. What was sequenced was peripheral blood. The receptors derive from a man aged 18 to 29 with active or convalescent COVID-19.

The J gene is TRBJ1-6, the V gene TRBV12-3 or TRBV12-4; D is ambiguous. Deletions cut 6 bases from V and 7 bases from J, with 7 bases between. This CDR3 has 12 residues. CDR3 sequence: CASRQKNSPLHF. CDR3 DNA sequence: TGTGCCAGCAGACAGAAAAATTCACCCCTCCACTTT.

The chain employs TRBV5-1 and TRBJ2-7; 7 nucleotides match TRBD2. CDR3 length equals 15 residues. The germline CDR1 and CDR2 sequences are SGHRS and YFSETQ. The V segment lost 0 bases and the J segment 1 base; nucleotides outside the gene matches: 4. CDR3 sequence (DNA): TGCGCCAGCAGCTTGGAAGCGCGGGGGTCCTACGAGCAGTACTTC. Translated, it gives CASSLEARGSYEQYF.

This clone showed up just a few times. CDR3: CASSRRLAGGLSSSYNEQFF. As DNA, the CDR3 is TGTGCCAGCAGTCGTCGACTAGCGGGGGGGCTTTCAAGCTCCTACAATGAGCAGTTCTTC. V usage is TRBV27 and J usage is TRBJ2-1; 14 bases are shared with TRBD2. Germline assignment: CDR1 MNHEY and CDR2 SMNVEV (reference sequence). V was clipped by 5 bases and J by 0 bases; unmatched bases: 12. CDR3 length equals 20 residues.

The chain joins TRBV7-3 to TRBJ2-3; tentative D call: TRBD1 (5 bases). V was shortened by 5 bases and J by 0 bases, with 15 bases between the two germline ends. Germline-derived CDR1 and CDR2 are SGHTA and FQGTGA. This CDR3 spans 16 amino acids. CDR3 nucleotide sequence: TGTGCCAGCAGCGCCAGAAGGGGCCCGAGCACAGATACGCAGTATTTT. As protein: CASSARRGPSTDTQYF. Combining the CDR3 with reference TRBV7-3 and TRBJ2-3 gives the whole variable domain GAGVSQTPSNKVTEKGKYVELRCDPISGHTALYWYRQSLGQGPEFLIYFQGTGAADDSGLPNDRFFAVRPEGSVSTLKIQRTERGDSAVYLCASSARRGPSTDTQYFGPGTRLTVL.

As DNA, the CDR3 is TGTGCCAGCATAGGGACAGGGAGAAAATTGCGGTACTTC. Its translation is CASIGTGRKLRYF. The chain recombines TRBV2 with TRBJ2-7; TRBD1 agrees at 9 bases. Germline CDR1 SNHLY, CDR2 FYNNEI. V gave up 7 bases and J gave up 12 bases; unmatched junction bases: 13. The CDR3 covers 13 residues.

This chain joins TRBV27 and TRBJ2-1; D is ambiguous. The germline V and J ends were trimmed by 2 bases and 2 bases, with 10 bases remaining between them. There are 15 residues in the CDR3. CDR1 MNHEY and CDR2 SMNVEV come from the germline V gene (reference sequence). CDR3 loop: CASSLRSRTYNEQFF. The CDR3 bases are TGTGCCAGCAGTTTACGGTCTCGAACCTACAATGAGCAGTTCTTC.

In this sample, this clone turned up a few times. The chain employs TRBV30 and TRBJ2-2; 8 positions agree with TRBD2. The V and J ends lost 2 bases and 7 bases, in that order; junction bases with no gene match: 9. CDR3 length: 15 residues. Per germline, CDR1 GTSNPN and CDR2 SVGIG (reference sequence). The CDR3 is CAWSMAGGSDGELFF. CDR3 in DNA: TGTGCCTGGAGTATGGCGGGAGGATCTGACGGGGAGCTGTTTTTT.

J is TRBJ1-2 and V is TRBV2, with 7 bases matching TRBD1. The CDR3 runs 15 residues. Germline V gives CDR1 SNHLY, CDR2 FYNNEI. The junction had 7 bases not matched to a gene; V was cut back by 4 bases and J by 2 bases. CDR3 nucleotides: TGTGCCAGCAGTGTCTGGACAGGTCGGAACTATGGCTACACCTTC. It specifies CASSVWTGRNYGYTF.

The chain combines TRBV5-4 with TRBJ2-7, with D perhaps TRBD1 (6 bases). The CDR3 is made up of 14 amino acids. Germline V gene lookup returns CDR1 SGHNT and CDR2 YYREEE (reference sequence). Between the trimmed V and J ends, which lost 2 bases and 3 bases, there was a span of 12 bases. CDR3 nucleotide sequence: TGTGCCAGCAGCTTCTCTCCGGACAGCTACGAGCAGTACTTC. Its protein is CASSFSPDSYEQYF.

In this sample, this clone turned up a few times. The CDR3 is CASSLTGASETEAFF. DNA of the CDR3: TGTGCCAGCAGCTTGACAGGGGCTTCGGAGACTGAAGCTTTCTTT. This chain links TRBV11-2 with TRBJ1-1; 8 nucleotides align to TRBD1. This CDR3 is 15 amino acids long. Germline CDR1 reads SGHAT; CDR2 reads FQNNGV. V lost 3 bases to trimming and J lost 5 bases; unmatched junction nucleotides: 8.

The chain couples TRBV19 to TRBJ1-4; 7 bases line up with TRBD1. Germline trimming cut 5 bases from V and 5 bases from J; bases unmatched to any gene: 8. The germline CDR1 and CDR2 sequences are LNHDA and SQIVND (reference sequence). The length of the CDR3 is 15 residues. The DNA for the CDR3 is TGTGCCAGTAGTCCCTACCGGGACAGAAATGAAAAACTGTTTTTT. This translates into CASSPYRDRNEKLFF. The whole variable domain, filled in from reference TRBV19 and TRBJ1-4, reads DGGITQSPKYLFRKEGQNVTLSCEQNLNHDAMYWYRQDPGQGLRLIYYSQIVNDFQKGDIAEGYSVSREKKESFPLTVTSAQKNPTAFYLCASSPYRDRNEKLFFGSGTQLSVL.

The V and J genes are TRBV6-5 and TRBJ2-2; maybe TRBD1 (5 bases). Trimming removed 6 bases at V and 6 bases at J, with 5 bases between. Germline assignment: CDR1 MNHEY and CDR2 SVGAGI. The length of the CDR3 is 11 residues. As DNA, the CDR3 is TGTGCCAGCAGGACAGCCGGGGAGCTGTTTTTT. This sequence encodes CASRTAGELFF.

The chain is built from TRBV7-9 and TRBJ1-1; maybe TRBD1 (5 bases). Germline CDR1 reads SEHNR; CDR2 reads FQNEAQ (reference sequence). This CDR3 spans 14 amino acids. Trimming pared 2 bases from V and 0 bases from J, leaving 7 bases between. The CDR3 coding sequence is TGTGCCAGCAGCTTAAGGGGTTTGAACACTGAAGCTTTCTTT. This encodes CASSLRGLNTEAFF. Full variable domain (outside the CDR3, taken from reference TRBV7-9 and TRBJ1-1): DTGVSQNPRHKITKRGQNVTFRCDPISEHNRLYWYRQTLGQGPEFLTYFQNEAQLEKSRLLSDRFSAERPKGSFSTLEIQRTEQGDSAMYLCASSLRGLNTEAFFGQGTRLTVV.

The rearrangement uses TRBV7-2 and TRBJ1-2, with 11 positions matching TRBD1. There are 13 residues in the CDR3. With V trimmed by 6 bases and J by 7 bases, 4 bases remained unmatched. Germline-derived CDR1 and CDR2 are SGHTA and FQGNSA. The CDR3: CASRWTGGSGYTF. The CDR3 region has the DNA TGTGCCAGCAGATGGACAGGGGGCTCTGGCTACACCTTC.

The J gene is TRBJ1-1, the V gene TRBV6-2 or TRBV6-3; weak D call: TRBD1 (5 bases). The CDR3 extends over 15 amino acids. The germline gives CDR1 MNHEY, CDR2 SVGEGT. V was shortened by 5 bases and J by 4 bases, with 17 bases between the two germline ends. CDR3 DNA: TGTGCCAGCAGTACCAGAGGTGGCAGGGCCACTGAAGCTTTCTTT. Translation: CASSTRGGRATEAFF.

CDR3 protein: CASSKPRRVNTEAFF. Written as DNA, the CDR3 is TGTGCCAGCAGTAAGCCGCGCAGGGTTAACACTGAAGCTTTCTTT. The chain has TRBV6-2 or TRBV6-3 and TRBJ1-1, with D possibly TRBD1 on 5 matching bases. The length of the CDR3 is 15 residues. V was shortened by 5 bases and J by 2 bases, with 15 bases between the two germline ends. Germline CDR1 reads MNHEY; CDR2 reads SVGEGT.

This rearrangement joins TRBV5-1 to TRBJ1-2; tentative D call: TRBD1 (5 bases). V was trimmed by 0 bases and J by 4 bases, leaving 10 bases between them. The V gene's germline CDR1 is SGHRS and CDR2 YFSETQ. The CDR3 is 14 amino acids. CDR3 in amino acids: CASSLETGPYGYTF. In DNA, the CDR3 is TGCGCCAGCAGCTTGGAAACAGGTCCCTATGGCTACACCTTC. The full variable domain, rest sourced from reference TRBV5-1 and TRBJ1-2, is KAGVTQTPRYLIKTRGQQVTLSCSPISGHRSVSWYQQTPGQGLQFLFEYFSETQRNKGNFPGRFSGRQFSNSRSEMNVSTLELGDSALYLCASSLETGPYGYTFGSGTRLTVV.

CDR3 sequence (DNA): TGTGCCAGCAGCGAATCCATGGGGGGTGGACAGCCCCAGCATTTT. It is translated as CASSESMGGGQPQHF. The V gene is TRBV6-2 or TRBV6-3, the J gene TRBJ1-5; the D gene is possibly TRBD1 (5 bases). The germline V gene has CDR1 MNHEY and CDR2 SVGEGT. Trimming took 6 bases from V and 7 from J, leaving 19 bases between them. This CDR3 has 15 residues.

V is TRBV6-5 and J is TRBJ2-1; 7 bases line up with TRBD2. The CDR3 consists of 14 residues. V trimming: 6 bases; J trimming: 9 bases; junction bases outside the gene matches: 11. Germline V gene lookup returns CDR1 MNHEY and CDR2 SVGAGI. In nucleotides, the CDR3 is TGTGCCAGCAGGAAGGGGAGGGACGGTGGTGAGCAGTTCTTC. This gives the protein CASRKGRDGGEQFF.

With respect to this clone: The sample contains more than one DNA sequence encoding this CDR3. The chain uses TRBV19 and TRBJ2-7; 7 nucleotides agree with TRBD1. J was trimmed by 0 bases and V by 1 base; bases with no gene match: 3. The germline gives CDR1 LNHDA, CDR2 SQIVND (reference sequence). This CDR3 contains 15 residues. CDR3 in amino acids: CASSIGTGGSYEQYF. CDR3 nucleotides: TGTGCCAGTAGTATAGGGACAGGTGGCTCCTACGAGCAGTACTTC.

This clone occurred a few times. The chain recombines TRBV20-1 with TRBJ2-1, with a tentative D call TRBD1 (5 bases). V lost 3 bases and J lost 4, with 13 bases in between. The germline gives CDR1 DFQATT, CDR2 SNEGSKA (reference sequence). CDR3 length: 14 amino acids. The CDR3 spells CSASEQGTYNEQFF. The CDR3 DNA follows: TGCAGTGCTAGTGAGCAGGGTACTTACAATGAGCAGTTCTTC.

V and J are TRBV18 and TRBJ1-1; 8 bases fit TRBD1. CDR3 length: 13 residues. V shed 2 bases and J 9 bases; nucleotides not matched to a gene: 5. Germline V gene data show CDR1 as KGHSH and CDR2 as LQKENI. The CDR3 coding sequence is TGTGCCAGCTCACCAGGACAGGGAACGAAAGCTTTCTTT. Translating gives CASSPGQGTKAFF.

The chain links TRBV19 to TRBJ2-5; 7 bases agree with TRBD2. The CDR3 loop spans 15 amino acids. With 3 bases clipped from V and 5 bases from J, the junction kept 9 bases outside the gene matches. CDR1 is LNHDA and CDR2 is SQIVND in the germline V gene (reference sequence). CDR3 amino acids: CASSIGGGSLETQYF. Here the CDR3 DNA reads TGTGCCAGTAGTATTGGCGGGGGTTCTTTGGAGACCCAGTACTTC.

The gene calls are TRBV19 and TRBJ1-6; 7 bases fit TRBD1. The V and J ends lost 5 bases and 4 bases, in that order; junction bases with no gene match: 5. CDR3 size: 15 residues. From germline, CDR1 is LNHDA and CDR2 SQIVND (reference sequence). CDR3 sequence (DNA): TGTGCCAGTAGTGCAACGGGACAGTATAATTCACCCCTCCACTTT. Its translation is CASSATGQYNSPLHF.

The chain uses TRBV21-1 and TRBJ2-3; the table's D gene call, TRBD2, was not cross checked with the DNA. TRBV21-1 is shown as a pseudogene. This CDR3 is 16 amino acids long. The CDR3 region is CASSNRLAGDVYTQYF. The CDR3 nucleotides are TGTGCCAGCAGCAATAGGCTAGCGGGAGACGTTTATACGCAGTATTTT.